The rows below give T cell receptor beta chains drawn from one sample of a study of cytomegalovirus exposure and HLA in healthy donors. The assay was immunoSEQ multiplex PCR, and TCRdb's table has in-frame clones only and misses some. The sample contains 130,000 to 150,000 clones, 80% of which appear only once. Sequenced: PBMCs. Every receptor here comes from a male donor in good health and CMV-seronegative. Both conserved end residues are part of each CDR3. A D gene is named only where the DNA matches it firmly. Size tells how often a clone was seen (once, few, many) or the class of an expanded clone, and some rows leave it out.

v_gene	abundance	j_gene	d_gene	CDR3nt	CDR3aa
TRBV7-9	NA	TRBJ2-3	TRBD2	TGTGCCAGCAGCTTATTCGCGGGGGGCACAGATACGCAGTATTTT	CASSLFAGGTDTQYF
TRBV30	NA	TRBJ2-7	TRBD1	TGTGCCTGGAGTGTACTCATCGGACAGGGAGGCGAGCAGTACTTC	CAWSVLIGQGGEQYF
TRBV28	once	TRBJ2-7	NA	TGTGCCAGCAGTTTATTTGTCACTAATGATCGCGAGCAGTACTTC	CASSLFVTNDREQYF
TRBV4-3	few	TRBJ1-4	NA	TGCGCCAGCAGCCAAAGCGCAGGGTGGGGTGAAAAACTGTTTTTT	CASSQSAGWGEKLFF
TRBV10-3	NA	TRBJ2-1	TRBD1	TGTGCCATCAGCTCCGGACAGGGTTCCTACAATGAGCAGTTCTTC	CAISSGQGSYNEQFF
TRBV4-3	NA	TRBJ2-5	NA	TGCGCCAGCAGCCAAGACCTTAAAGGACACCACCAAGAGACCCAGTACTTC	CASSQDLKGHHQETQYF
TRBV11-2	NA	TRBJ1-1	NA	TGTGCCAGCAGCTTTGGGAGCCAGTTAACTGAAGCTTTCTTT	CASSFGSQLTEAFF
TRBV6-6	once	TRBJ2-3	TRBD1	TGTGCCAGCAGCTCGGACAGGGTAACAGATACGCAGTATTTT	CASSSDRVTDTQYF
TRBV19	NA	TRBJ1-2	NA	TGTGCCAGTAGCCCTGAGGGCGGTTCGCGAGACTATGGCTACACCTTC	CASSPEGGSRDYGYTF
TRBV7-8	NA	TRBJ2-7	NA	TGTGCCAGCAGCACCCATTCGAGCTACGAGCAGTACTTC	CASSTHSSYEQYF
TRBV10-1	NA	TRBJ2-7	TRBD2	TGCGCCAGCAGTGAGGATAGCGGGGGGCTTAACTCCTACGAGCAGTACTTC	CASSEDSGGLNSYEQYF
TRBV4-2	NA	TRBJ2-1	NA	TGTGCCAGCAGCCAAGTCGGGTCCCCGCCGCGGTCCTACAATGAGCAGTTCTTC	CASSQVGSPPRSYNEQFF
TRBV11-2	few	TRBJ2-1	NA	TGTGCCAGCAGCTTAGATACTTACGGTCCCTACAATGAGCAGTTCTTC	CASSLDTYGPYNEQFF
TRBV7-6	NA	TRBJ2-7	NA	TGTGCCAGCAGCTTAGTTACCGGTGACGAGCAGTACTTC	CASSLVTGDEQYF
TRBV19	NA	TRBJ2-3	NA	TGTGCCAGTAAGGAAGGGACAACTAGCACAGATACGCAGTATTTT	CASKEGTTSTDTQYF
TRBV15	once	TRBJ2-7	TRBD1	TGTGCCACCAGCAGAGATCGTGCACAGGGGACCCTCTACGAGCAGTACTTC	CATSRDRAQGTLYEQYF
TRBV4-3	few	TRBJ1-5	NA	TGCGCCAGCAGCCGAGAGTGGGGGCAACCCAATCAGCCCCAGCATTTT	CASSREWGQPNQPQHF
TRBV7-2	NA	TRBJ2-3	NA	TGTGCCAGCAGCTTAAATCCCCCACAGGGCACAGATACGCAGTATTTT	CASSLNPPQGTDTQYF
TRBV29-1	NA	TRBJ2-1	TRBD2	TGCAGCGTTCAGACTAGCGGCTATGAGCAGTTCTTC	CSVQTSGYEQFF
TRBV30	NA	TRBJ1-2	NA	TGTGCCTGCCGTGACTGGGTTCCACCCGGGGGCTACACCTTC	CACRDWVPPGGYTF
TRBV9	once	TRBJ2-3	TRBD2	TGTGCCAGCAGCGTAGTAGCGGGGGGCACAGATACGCAGTATTTT	CASSVVAGGTDTQYF
TRBV6-6	NA	TRBJ2-7	NA	TGTGCCAGCAGTCCCGGGACACGAAACTACGAGCAGTACTTC	CASSPGTRNYEQYF
TRBV5-1	NA	TRBJ2-1	NA	TGCGCCAGCAAGAGCTCCTACAATGAGCAGTTCTTC	CASKSSYNEQFF
TRBV19	NA	TRBJ2-1	NA	TGTGCCAGTAGTGCGACATTATACGATGAGCAGTTCTTC	CASSATLYDEQFF
TRBV4-3	NA	TRBJ1-5	TRBD1	TGCGCCAGCAGCCGGGGACAGGGCGGCAATCAGCCCCAGCATTTT	CASSRGQGGNQPQHF
TRBV2	NA	TRBJ2-1	NA	TGTGCCAGCAGTGTACAGGGTTCGGGTGAGCAGTTCTTC	CASSVQGSGEQFF
TRBV28	NA	TRBJ2-7	NA	TGTGCCAGCAGTTCAGCGGACCCCTACGAGCAGTACTTC	CASSSADPYEQYF
TRBV10-3	NA	TRBJ2-3	TRBD1	TGTGCCATCAGCCTGACAGGGAGTACAGATACGCAGTATTTT	CAISLTGSTDTQYF
TRBV6-1	NA	TRBJ1-6	NA	TGTGCCAGCAGTCCCCCAAGCAGGGATAATTCACCCCTCCACTTT	CASSPPSRDNSPLHF
TRBV30	NA	TRBJ2-7	TRBD1	TGTGCCTGGGACAGGGTCCACGAGCAGTACTTC	CAWDRVHEQYF
TRBV27	once	TRBJ2-7	TRBD1	TGTGCCAGCAGGGGACAGAGAGACTACGAGCAGTACTTC	CASRGQRDYEQYF
TRBV4-2	NA	TRBJ1-5	NA	TGTGCCAGCAGCCGGGACAATAGCAATCAGCCCCAGCATTTT	CASSRDNSNQPQHF
TRBV27	NA	TRBJ1-1	NA	TGTGCCAGCAGTTTGGCAGTACCGATGAACACTGAAGCTTTCTTT	CASSLAVPMNTEAFF
TRBV18	NA	TRBJ1-2	NA	TGTGCCAGCTCACCAATGAACAGCGGGAACTATGGCTACACCTTC	CASSPMNSGNYGYTF
TRBV6-1	NA	TRBJ2-2	NA	TGTGCCAGCAGGGCAGGGCCAAACACCGGGGAGCTGTTTTTT	CASRAGPNTGELFF
TRBV5-6	NA	TRBJ1-1	NA	TGTGCCAGCAGCTCCGACAGAACTGAAGCTTTCTTT	CASSSDRTEAFF
TRBV28	NA	TRBJ1-5	NA	TGTGCCAGCAGTTTCCCCAGCACGGGGAGGCAGCCCCAGCATTTT	CASSFPSTGRQPQHF
TRBV10-1	NA	TRBJ2-3	NA	TGCGCCAGCAGTGAGTCGAAGGACTTCTACCTCACAGATACGCAGTATTTT	CASSESKDFYLTDTQYF
TRBV13	NA	TRBJ1-2	NA	TGTGCCAGCAGCGGGGGGACCCTTGTAGGGAGTGGCTACACCTTC	CASSGGTLVGSGYTF
TRBV28	NA	TRBJ1-2	NA	TGTGCCAGCAGCCCCCCCGGGACAAGGGTTAACTATGGCTACACCTTC	CASSPPGTRVNYGYTF
TRBV7-8	NA	TRBJ2-1	TRBD2	TGTGCCAGCAGCCCTCTGGGACTAGCGGACCTACTCGAGCAGTTCTTC	CASSPLGLADLLEQFF
TRBV4-1	NA	TRBJ1-2	TRBD1	TGCGCCAGCAGCCAGGACAGGGGGCTTGGCTATGGCTACACCTTC	CASSQDRGLGYGYTF
TRBV5-1	NA	TRBJ1-1	TRBD1	TGCGCCAGCAGCTTGACCCCAGGGGGCGGCACTGAAGCTTTCTTT	CASSLTPGGGTEAFF
TRBV5-1	few	TRBJ1-2	NA	TGCGCCAGCAGCTTGGAGGGGGAGTACTATGGCTACACCTTC	CASSLEGEYYGYTF
TRBV5-5	NA	TRBJ2-3	NA	TGTGCCAGCAGCGGAGACCCAGGAGGGGCCCACACAGATACGCAGTATTTT	CASSGDPGGAHTDTQYF
TRBV9	NA	TRBJ1-1	NA	TGTGCCAGCAGCGTAGAAAGGGAGGTTGCTGAAGCTTTCTTT	CASSVEREVAEAFF
TRBV7-2	NA	TRBJ1-1	TRBD1	TGTGCCAGCAGCTTAGTCTCCGGGACAGTCGTAACGGCTGAAGCTTTCTTT	CASSLVSGTVVTAEAFF
TRBV7-9	NA	TRBJ1-6	NA	TGTGCCAGCAGCCCCCTCGTGGAGTCTATCGAACCCCTCCACTTT	CASSPLVESIEPLHF
TRBV6-1	NA	TRBJ2-5	TRBD1	TGTGCCAGCAGTTGGGACAGGGAAGAGACCCAGTACTTC	CASSWDREETQYF
TRBV7-8	NA	TRBJ1-5	NA	TGTGCCAGCAGCTCTTCCGCGGGGGGATACGGACAGCCCCAGCATTTT	CASSSSAGGYGQPQHF